The table lists the clone carrying this T cell receptor (beta chain) with a few counts. The data were taken from a study of beta chain features in type 1 diabetes. Germline V CDR1 and CDR2: LGHNA, YNFKEQ. This CDR3 comprises 12 residues. Trimming stripped 1 base from V and 6 bases from J, with 7 bases between. As every portion of the isolated RNA was reverse transcribed, the sequencing read expressed TCRB transcripts. The assay was immunoSEQ multiplex PCR, and TCRdb's table has in-frame clones only and misses some. The sample has about 620,000 clones; around 15% are singletons. The chain is built from TRBV4-2 and TRBJ2-7, with unresolved D. Sequencing was performed on naive CD4+ T cells from blood. The receptor was isolated from a man between 18 and 35 years old in good health. CDR3 region: CASSQAGPEQYF. As DNA, the CDR3 is TGTGCCAGCAGCCAAGCCGGGCCCGAGCAGTACTTC.